This T cell receptor beta chain was identified in a study of CD8 T cells in Susac syndrome. TEMRA cells were FACS-enriched, and CD8+ and CD4+ T cells were isolated negatively. Random hexamers served to reverse transcribe roughly 0.5 to 1 ug RNA. Amplification of TCR beta CDR3 spanned 54 Vbeta and 13 Jbeta via immunoSEQ multiplex PCR. TCRdb processed the immunoSEQ multiplex PCR reads anew with MiXCR; each CDR3 protein has one entry. The table has roughly 150,000 distinct CDR3 sequences, 85% to 95% seen once; the top ten hold about 0.17%. This CDR3 contains 12 residues. V gave up 1 base and J gave up 10 bases, with 10 bases separating them. CDR1 is SGHVS, CDR2 FQNEAQ, per germline.

The V gene is TRBV7-8, the J gene TRBJ1-2; possibly TRBD1 for D (6 bases). Sequences were obtained from CD4+ T cells from PBMCs. This TCR was recovered from a human donor with Susac syndrome. CDR3 sequence: CASSLGGGLYTF. In DNA form, the CDR3 reads TGTGCCAGCAGCTTAGGTGGGGGGCTCTACACCTTC.